The rows below give T cell receptor beta chains drawn from one sample of a study of blood T cell repertoires in COVID-19. Assay used: immunoSEQ multiplex PCR; TCRdb lists only in-frame clones, some missing. The table has under 200,000 clones, around nine tenths seen once. The sample was peripheral blood. These receptors were collected from a man between 65 and 79 years old with acute or convalescent COVID-19. CDR3s include the opening cysteine and the closing phenylalanine or tryptophan. A D gene is named only where the DNA matches it firmly. Not every row has a clone size; where given, it reads once, few, many or a size class.

j_call d_call clone_size v_call cdr3_aa cdr3_nt
TRBJ2-5 TRBD1 NA TRBV9 CASSVEGRGRETQYF TGTGCCAGCAGCGTAGAAGGCAGGGGGCGCGAAACCCAGTACTTC
TRBJ2-7 NA NA TRBV2 CASSEGGGGDPYEQYF TGTGCCAGCAGTGAAGGGGGCGGAGGGGACCCCTACGAGCAGTACTTC
TRBJ1-1 NA NA TRBV6-5 CAGRTTEAFF TGTGCCGGGCGAACGACTGAAGCTTTCTTT
TRBJ1-2 NA NA TRBV5-1 CASRTGTDINGGGYTF TGCGCCAGCAGAACCGGGACTGACATCAACGGGGGTGGCTACACCTTC
TRBJ2-1 TRBD2 NA TRBV7-8 CASRAQRENEQFF TGTGCCAGCAGGGCTCAGCGGGAGAATGAGCAGTTCTTC
TRBJ1-1 NA NA TRBV7-9 CASSLALGANTEAFF TGTGCCAGCAGCTTAGCGCTGGGGGCGAACACTGAAGCTTTCTTT
TRBJ1-1 NA NA TRBV27 CASRFHDMNTEAFF TGTGCCAGCAGATTCCATGACATGAACACTGAAGCTTTCTTT
TRBJ1-3 TRBD1 few TRBV10-3 CAIQGVSGNTIYF TGTGCCATACAGGGGGTCTCTGGAAACACCATATATTTT
TRBJ2-3 TRBD2 NA TRBV10-1 CASSEGLAGGPYTTYF TGCGCCAGCAGTGAAGGACTAGCGGGGGGGCCGTACACCACGTATTTT
TRBJ2-4 NA NA TRBV28 CASSSSDGSRGIQYF TGTGCCAGCAGTTCCTCGGATGGGTCCCGGGGCATTCAGTACTTC
TRBJ1-6 NA NA TRBV3-1/TRBV3-2 CASSQQSAGNSPLHF TGTGCCAGCAGCCAACAGTCGGCAGGGAATTCACCCCTCCACTTT
TRBJ2-3 TRBD2 NA TRBV5-4 CASSLQREGSDTQYF TGTGCCAGCAGCTTACAGCGGGAGGGTTCAGATACGCAGTATTTT
TRBJ2-2 NA NA TRBV5-5 CASSEHTGMNTGELFF TGTGCCAGCAGCGAGCACACAGGGATGAACACCGGGGAGCTGTTTTTT
TRBJ2-2 NA NA TRBV2 CASTLSTGELFF TGTGCCAGCACCCTAAGTACCGGGGAGCTGTTTTTT
TRBJ2-3 TRBD2 once TRBV15 CATRGLAGTDTQYF TGTGCCACTCGCGGACTAGCGGGCACAGATACGCAGTATTTT
TRBJ1-1 NA NA TRBV30 CAWSGGGGAFF TGTGCCTGGAGTGGAGGGGGGGGAGCTTTCTTT
TRBJ1-6 NA NA TRBV7-3 CASSLRGGYSPLHF TGTGCCAGCAGCTTAAGGGGGGGCTATTCACCCCTCCACTTT
TRBJ2-3 NA NA TRBV6-6 CASSFTGTNPSTQYF TGTGCCAGCAGTTTCACAGGGACCAACCCCTCAACGCAGTATTTT
TRBJ1-2 TRBD1 NA TRBV7-2 CASSLEGGQVGSYGYTF TGTGCCAGCAGCTTAGAAGGGGGACAGGTTGGAAGTTATGGCTACACCTTC
TRBJ2-1 TRBD1 NA TRBV6-1 CASSEGTGQGFF TGTGCCAGCAGTGAAGGGACAGGGCAAGGGTTCTTC
TRBJ1-3 NA NA TRBV7-2 CASSLAGSHSGNTIYF TGTGCCAGCAGCTTAGCGGGCTCCCACTCTGGAAACACCATATATTTT
TRBJ2-3 TRBD2 NA TRBV7-9 CASTSLGLATSTDTQYF TGTGCCAGCACCTCTCTCGGACTAGCGACTAGCACAGATACGCAGTATTTT
TRBJ2-1 NA NA TRBV12-3/TRBV12-4 CASSDRDCTFF TGTGCCAGCAGCGACCGGGACTGTACGTTCTTC
TRBJ1-1 TRBD1 NA TRBV18 CASSPTGGDAEAFF TGTGCCAGCTCACCCACAGGGGGGGACGCTGAAGCTTTCTTT
TRBJ1-1 TRBD1 NA TRBV6-5 CASREGALNTEAFF TGTGCCAGCAGGGAGGGGGCACTGAACACTGAAGCTTTCTTT
TRBJ2-1 TRBD2 NA TRBV10-3 CASRRIAGGNEQFF TGTGCCTCGAGGAGAATAGCGGGGGGAAATGAGCAGTTCTTC
TRBJ2-5 TRBD2 NA TRBV28 CASSALRVGGFLGVVEGQYF TGTGCCAGCAGTGCCCTCCGGGTCGGGGGGTTCCTTGGGGTGGTAGAGGGCCAGTACTTC
TRBJ2-5 NA NA TRBV28 CASSLGRQETQYF TGTGCCAGCAGTTTGGGCCGTCAAGAGACCCAGTACTTC
TRBJ1-2 TRBD1 few TRBV5-1 CASSLSYDRVYGYTF TGCGCCAGCAGCTTATCCTATGACAGGGTCTATGGCTACACCTTC
TRBJ2-7 TRBD2 NA TRBV5-1 CASSSKTSGSSYEQYF TGCGCCAGCAGCTCCAAAACTAGCGGAAGCTCCTACGAGCAGTACTTC
TRBJ2-5 NA NA TRBV5-1 CASSGRGQETQYF TGCGCCAGCAGCGGGCGCGGGCAAGAGACCCAGTACTTC
TRBJ1-1 NA NA TRBV7-2 CASSLAPGNTEAFF TGTGCCAGCAGCTTAGCGCCGGGGAACACTGAAGCTTTCTTT
TRBJ2-5 TRBD2 NA TRBV18 CASSPPGLAEETQYF TGTGCCAGCTCACCACCGGGACTAGCGGAAGAGACCCAGTACTTC
TRBJ1-2 NA NA TRBV28 CASSLQAIYGYTF TGTGCCAGCAGTTTACAGGCGATCTATGGCTACACCTTC
TRBJ2-4 TRBD1 NA TRBV5-1 CASSPGQGVNIQYF TGCGCCAGCAGCCCTGGACAGGGGGTAAACATTCAGTACTTC
TRBJ2-1 NA once TRBV5-4 CASSITRNEQFF TGTGCCAGCAGCATCACTAGGAATGAGCAGTTCTTC
TRBJ1-5 NA NA TRBV10-2 CASSEGRSNQPQHF TGCGCCAGCAGTGAGGGCAGGAGCAATCAGCCCCAGCATTTT
TRBJ2-5 NA NA TRBV7-2 CASSSYSGDQETQYF TGTGCCAGCAGCTCCTATTCAGGGGACCAAGAGACCCAGTACTTC
TRBJ2-7 NA NA TRBV15 CATSRDIRPGGSEQYF TGTGCCACCAGCAGAGATATCCGGCCAGGAGGAAGTGAGCAGTACTTC
TRBJ2-5 NA NA TRBV14 CASSQRGVGTQYF TGTGCCAGCAGCCAAAGAGGTGTAGGGACCCAGTACTTC
TRBJ1-2 TRBD1 once TRBV5-5 CASSVYGQGNYGYTF TGTGCCAGCAGCGTTTATGGACAGGGAAACTATGGCTACACCTTC
TRBJ2-7 TRBD1 few TRBV5-1 CASSARGPTGAQYF TGCGCCAGCAGCGCCCGGGGCCCGACAGGGGCGCAGTACTTC
TRBJ1-4 TRBD1 once TRBV3-1/TRBV3-2 CASSQLGQPNEKLFF TGTGCCAGCAGCCAATTGGGACAGCCTAATGAAAAACTGTTTTTT
TRBJ2-3 TRBD2 NA TRBV5-1 CASSPAGTTTDTQYF TGCGCCAGCAGCCCGGCCGGGACTACCACAGATACGCAGTATTTT
TRBJ1-2 TRBD1 NA TRBV19 CASSITGTGSRGYTF TGTGCCAGTAGTATTACCGGGACAGGGTCTAGGGGCTACACCTTC
TRBJ2-2 NA NA TRBV24-1 CATSIGQHTGELFF TGTGCCACCAGTATAGGACAGCACACCGGGGAGCTGTTTTTT
TRBJ2-2 NA NA TRBV27 CASSLRRTRTGELFF TGTGCCAGCAGTTTACGGCGTACGAGGACCGGGGAGCTGTTTTTT
TRBJ2-2 NA NA TRBV24-1 CATSDRRRWNTGELFF TGTGCCACCAGTGATAGGCGGAGGTGGAACACCGGGGAGCTGTTTTTT
TRBJ1-2 NA NA TRBV7-9 CASSLYRGYDGYTF TGTGCCAGCAGCTTATACCGGGGGTACGACGGCTACACCTTC